The clone carrying this T cell receptor (beta chain) was observed a handful of times. Its antigen is currently unknown. TCR alpha and TCR beta cDNA libraries carrying sample barcodes and UMIs were produced by 5'RACE using constant-segment primers. Each CDR3 protein gets one entry after TCRdb re-called the 5' RACE reads with MiXCR. Of some 290,000 distinct CDR3 sequences in the sample, about 17% were seen once. The entry originates in a study of T-cell memory formation after mild COVID-19. There are 11 residues in the CDR3. Germline V gene data show CDR1 as SQVTM and CDR2 as ANQGSEA. The V end lost 5 bases, the J end lost 9 bases, and 11 bases lay between the germline ends. Study-level findings and limits: Pre-infection memory contained some responding clones, which suggested that cross-reactive memory had joined. Mainly in CM and EM were contracting CD4+ clones; CD8+ were in EMRA.

Sequenced input: PBMCs or a T cell subset sorted from them (not recorded which). The genes are TRBV29-1 and TRBJ2-1; no clear D. The clonotype comes from a young man who had mild COVID-19 (a few samples of this study predate the infection). Cell type and time point are not known. The CDR3 protein is CSVRTVSEQFF. CDR3 in DNA: TGCAGCGTTCGGACGGTGAGTGAGCAGTTCTTC.